This T cell receptor (beta chain) was recovered during a study of blood T cell repertoires in COVID-19 (dated by TCRdb to the early 2020s). About the study as a whole: Samples from collaborators originated in the United States, Italy and Spain and spanned both the acute and convalescent phases of COVID-19. The material from the prospective study consisted of cDNA or gDNA derived from T cells, B-cell-depleted T cells, or PBMCs. Subjects who had been exposed to COVID-19, were actively infected with it, or had recovered from it provided the deeply sampled blood TCRbeta repertoires that made up the dataset. A freely available public database, intended as a resource for researchers studying the immune response to SARS-CoV-2, is where the repertoires were released. The samples were drawn from two sources: the first 160 participants of the ongoing ImmuneRACE study, and 1,200 or so subjects contributed by 6 global collaborators. Nearly every sample came with metadata listing a de-identified subject ID, COVID-19 status, age in years and sex. HLA class I and class II types, where available, came from metadata supplied by the sample provider rather than from assay-based typing. Overall results and qualifications from the work: The quantity of clinical and demographic metadata differed by source and by participant and was supplied without curation.

The CDR3 runs 17 residues from the cysteine to the phenylalanine. Left in the record is the CDR3 DNA by itself, 51 bases read in frame from the first base. Reading the germline V gene gives CDR1 SGHRS and CDR2 YFSETQ. The junction shows trimming of 4 bases on V and 3 bases on J, plus 20 bases between the germline ends. A second Seattle source provided samples from volunteer blood donors who had recovered from COVID-19. Whole blood was collected in K2EDTA tubes by collaborating institutions according to the institutions' own protocols. For TCRbeta analysis, collaborators shipped samples in one of three forms: frozen whole blood, isolated PBMCs, or DNA extracted from either of those sample types. Concerning this clone itself: The clone's antigen remains unknown. Base qualities are not recorded, but no much larger clone differs from it by a single base.

TCRbeta CDR3 regions were amplified from genomic DNA using the immunoSEQ Assay, a bias-controlled multiplex PCR. In the paper's pipeline: The number of nucleated cells in each sample was estimated by amplification of reference gene primers within the assay. To quantify the absolute abundance of each unique TCRbeta CDR3 rearrangement, sequence reads were collapsed and filtered. For each sample, productive Simpson clonality was calculated as the square root of Simpson's diversity index across productive rearrangements. TCRdb retrieved this table from immuneACCESS and kept in-frame rearrangements only. Not all clones are present; in checked studies, unresolved V genes account for under half, and no reason is known for the remainder. From that table come the V and J calls and clone size; the DNA was used to work out D and trimming. This sample gives 300,000 to 400,000 clones in total; more than 75% of them show up just once. The ten largest clones represent 6.5% to 9.5% of the sample.

The chain joins TRBV5-1 to TRBJ1-3; perhaps TRBD1 is the D gene, with 5 bases matching. This TCR was recovered from a woman aged 50 to 65 who had recovered from COVID-19. Sequences were obtained from peripheral blood. The sequenced DNA is TGCGCCAGCAGCCCAGAGGGTTTTCGGGGGATTGGAAACACCATATATTTT. The encoded protein is CASSPEGFRGIGNTIYF.